The rows below give T cell receptor beta chains drawn from one sample of a study of T cell repertoires in cytomegalovirus infection. TCRdb ran MiXCR on the reads and lists one entry per CDR3 protein. Among 200,000 to 300,000 distinct CDR3 sequences listed, roughly an eighth were seen once. Sequencing was carried out using PBMCs. The receptors stem from a human donor in good health (CMV status not recorded). Some clones in this sample may be carry-over from other donors' samples. Both conserved end residues are part of each CDR3. D genes are given only for firm matches. Clone size is given for some rows only: seen once, a few or many times, or a class if the clone is expanded.

TRBJ2-3 many TRBV7-2 TRBD2 TGTGCCAGCAGCGTGCGACTAGCGGTAATCACAGATACGCAGTATTTT CASSVRLAVITDTQYF
TRBJ2-4 few TRBV6-2/TRBV6-3 NA TGTGCCAGCAGTGTGGGGGTCGACATTCAGTACTTC CASSVGVDIQYF
TRBJ2-6 many TRBV7-3 NA TGTGCCAGCAGCTTCCAGGGTGCTGGGGCCAACGTCCTGACTTTC CASSFQGAGANVLTF
TRBJ2-7 many TRBV7-2 NA TGTGCCAGCAGCTTAGCCAGGGTCGGGTCCTACGAGCAGTACTTC CASSLARVGSYEQYF
TRBJ2-3 few TRBV25-1 NA TGTGCCAGCAGTTCCCACCCTGGTGGGGGCTTTAGCACAGATACGCAGTATTTT CASSSHPGGGFSTDTQYF
TRBJ2-1 many TRBV7-2 TRBD2 TGTGCCAGCAGCTTAGAACTAGCGGGACCCACATACTACAATGAGCAGTTCTTC CASSLELAGPTYYNEQFF
TRBJ2-6 few TRBV7-3 TRBD2 TGTGCCAGCAGCGGGGGACTAGCGGGAAGCTCTGGGGCCAACGTCCTGACTTTC CASSGGLAGSSGANVLTF
TRBJ1-2 NA TRBV5-4 TRBD1 TGTGCCAGCAGCAAAGAGGGCGGACAGGGACGGAACTATGGCTACACCTTC CASSKEGGQGRNYGYTF
TRBJ2-6 few TRBV28 NA TGTGCCAGCAGTTTAGGGGCTACTGGGGCCAACGTCCTGACTTTC CASSLGATGANVLTF
TRBJ2-1 many TRBV2 TRBD2 TGTGCCAGCAGTGGGACTAGCGGGCCGTACAATGAGCAGTTCTTC CASSGTSGPYNEQFF
TRBJ1-2 many TRBV19 NA TGTGCCACCGCTGGGGGAGGCGGCTATGGCTACACCTTC CATAGGGGYGYTF